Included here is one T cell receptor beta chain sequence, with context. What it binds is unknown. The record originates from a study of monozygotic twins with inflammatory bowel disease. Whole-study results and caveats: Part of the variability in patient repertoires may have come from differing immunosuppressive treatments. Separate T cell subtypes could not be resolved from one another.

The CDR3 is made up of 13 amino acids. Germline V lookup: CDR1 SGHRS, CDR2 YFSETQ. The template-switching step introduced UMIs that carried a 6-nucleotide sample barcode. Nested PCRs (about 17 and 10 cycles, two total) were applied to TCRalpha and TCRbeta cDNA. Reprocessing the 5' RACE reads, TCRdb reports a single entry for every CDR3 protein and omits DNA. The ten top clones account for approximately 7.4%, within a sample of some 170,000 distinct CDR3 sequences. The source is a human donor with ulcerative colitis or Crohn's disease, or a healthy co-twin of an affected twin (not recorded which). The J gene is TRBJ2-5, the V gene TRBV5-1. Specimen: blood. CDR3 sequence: CASSLVREETQYF. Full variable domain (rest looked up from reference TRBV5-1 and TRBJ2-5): KAGVTQTPRYLIKTRGQQVTLSCSPISGHRSVSWYQQTPGQGLQFLFEYFSETQRNKGNFPGRFSGRQFSNSRSEMNVSTLELGDSALYLCASSLVREETQYFGPGTRLLVL.